This T cell receptor (beta chain) derives from a study of patients and donors after allogeneic stem cell transplantation. The CDR3 has 14 amino acids. The V end was cut by 6 bases, the J end by 7 bases, with 18 bases between. CDR1 SEHNR and CDR2 FQNEAQ come from the germline V gene (reference sequence). TCRdb re-called the RT-PCR reads with MiXCR, one entry per CDR3 protein. The sample lists roughly 940,000 distinct CDR3 sequences, over 15% occurring once. The chain recombines TRBV7-9 with TRBJ1-1; possible D gene TRBD1, 5 bases. The material sequenced was blood, either unsorted or a sorted T cell fraction (not recorded which). The sequence derives from a human donor who was either an allogeneic HSCT recipient or a stem cell or donor lymphocyte infusion donor (not recorded which). It is not recorded whose cells these are; they may come from a transplant donor. CDR3 region: CASRGRQKKSEAFF. The CDR3 nucleotides read TGTGCCAGCAGAGGCCGACAGAAAAAAAGTGAAGCTTTCTTT.